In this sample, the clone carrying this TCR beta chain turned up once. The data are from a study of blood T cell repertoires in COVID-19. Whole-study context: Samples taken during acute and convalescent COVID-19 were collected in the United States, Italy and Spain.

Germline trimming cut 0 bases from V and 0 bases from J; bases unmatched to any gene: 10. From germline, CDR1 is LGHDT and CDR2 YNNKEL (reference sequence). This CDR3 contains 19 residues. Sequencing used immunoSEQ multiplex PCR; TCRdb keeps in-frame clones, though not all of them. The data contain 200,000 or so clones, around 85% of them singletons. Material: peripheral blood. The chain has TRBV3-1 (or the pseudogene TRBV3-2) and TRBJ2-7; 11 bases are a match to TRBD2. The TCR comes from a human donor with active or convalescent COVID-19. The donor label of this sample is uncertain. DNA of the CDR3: TGTGCCAGCAGCCAAGACCCTAGCGGGGGGCTCTCTAGCTCCTACGAGCAGTACTTC. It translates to CASSQDPSGGLSSSYEQYF.